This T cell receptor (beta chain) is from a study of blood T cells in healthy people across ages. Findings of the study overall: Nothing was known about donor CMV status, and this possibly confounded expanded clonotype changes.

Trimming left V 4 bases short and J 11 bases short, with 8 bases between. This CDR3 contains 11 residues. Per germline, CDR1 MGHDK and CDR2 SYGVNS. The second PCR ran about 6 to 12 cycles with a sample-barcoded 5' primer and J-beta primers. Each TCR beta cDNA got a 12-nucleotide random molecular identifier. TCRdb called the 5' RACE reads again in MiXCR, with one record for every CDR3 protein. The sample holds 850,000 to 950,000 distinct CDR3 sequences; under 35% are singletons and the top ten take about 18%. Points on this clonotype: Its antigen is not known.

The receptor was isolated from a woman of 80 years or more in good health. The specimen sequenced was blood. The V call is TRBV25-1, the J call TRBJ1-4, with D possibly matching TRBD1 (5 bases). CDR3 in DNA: TGTGCCAGCAGTGTCGGGACCAAACTGTTTTTT. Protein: CASSVGTKLFF.